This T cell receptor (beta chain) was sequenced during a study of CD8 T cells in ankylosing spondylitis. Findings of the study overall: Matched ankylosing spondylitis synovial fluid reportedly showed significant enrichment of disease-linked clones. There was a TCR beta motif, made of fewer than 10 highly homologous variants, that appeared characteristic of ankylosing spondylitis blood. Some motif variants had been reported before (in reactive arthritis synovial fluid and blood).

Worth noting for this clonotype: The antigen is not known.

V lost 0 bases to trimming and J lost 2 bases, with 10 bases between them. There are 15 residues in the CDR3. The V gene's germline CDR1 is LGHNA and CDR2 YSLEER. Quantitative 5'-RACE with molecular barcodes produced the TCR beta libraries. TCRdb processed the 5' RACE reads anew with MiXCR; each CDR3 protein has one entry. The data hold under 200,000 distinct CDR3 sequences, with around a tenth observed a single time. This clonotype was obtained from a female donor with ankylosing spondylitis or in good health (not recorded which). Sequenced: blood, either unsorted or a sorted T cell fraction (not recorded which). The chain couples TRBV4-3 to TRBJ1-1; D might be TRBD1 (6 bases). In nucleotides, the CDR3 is TGCGCCAGCAGCCAAGAAGGGGGAGGTAACACTGAAGCTTTCTTT. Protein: CASSQEGGGNTEAFF.